The clone carrying this TCR beta chain was picked up one time. The sample is drawn from a study of T cell responses to AZD1222 COVID-19 vaccine. Deletions cut 1 base from V and 4 bases from J, with 6 bases between. Germline assignment: CDR1 SGHRS and CDR2 YFSETQ. The CDR3 is 13 amino acids. Data came from immunoSEQ multiplex PCR; TCRdb stores just in-frame clones and leaves some out. The sample records roughly 150,000 clones, approximately 91% being singletons. The TCR was taken from an adult who received the AZD1222 COVID-19 vaccine. J is TRBJ2-1 and V is TRBV5-1; D not certain. The sample here was peripheral blood, taken 28 days after the second AZD1222 dose. The CDR3 bases are TGCGCCAGCAGCTTGAGGGAATACAATGAGCAGTTCTTC. Protein sequence: CASSLREYNEQFF.